The 13 T cell receptor beta chains in this list originate from one sample, sequenced in a study of CD8+ T cells in alopecia areata. Treatment reported: oral pan-JAK inhibitor, 5-10 mg twice daily. Sequencing used cDNA as its template, made by extracting RNA and reverse transcribing it. The repertoire was sequenced with immunoSEQ multiplex PCR; TCRdb's copy has only in-frame clones and lacks some. The sample holds fewer than 250,000 clones, under 80% seen once. The input for sequencing was CD4+ T cells sorted from blood, taken between weeks 47 and 50, from a patient treated with tofacitinib. Receptors were obtained from a human donor with alopecia areata.

This chain joins TRBV15 and TRBJ2-7, with D possibly being TRBD1 (5 bases). Germline CDR1 LNHNV, CDR2 YYDKDF (reference sequence). V gave up 0 bases and J gave up 3 bases, with 12 bases separating them. The CDR3 has 15 residues. This CDR3 is CATSRDRRQIYEQYF. The CDR3 DNA sequence: TGTGCCACCAGCAGAGATCGAAGACAGATCTACGAGCAGTACTTC.

This clone was detected a few times. The chain has TRBV29-1 and TRBJ2-3; 10 bases fit TRBD2. Germline assignment: CDR1 SQVTM and CDR2 ANQGSEA. The CDR3 consists of 13 residues. Losses at the gene ends were 6 bases for V and 2 bases for J; bases not matched to a gene: 2. CDR3 sequence reads: CSVLAGITDTQYF. As DNA, the CDR3 is TGCAGCGTACTAGCGGGGATCACAGATACGCAGTATTTT.

This chain links TRBV28 with TRBJ2-7; TRBD1 agrees at 8 bases. V lost 3 bases to trimming and J lost 7 bases; unmatched junction nucleotides: 8. CDR1 and CDR2 from the germline V gene are MDHEN and SYDVKM. The CDR3 extends over 14 amino acids. CDR3: CASSLGTGLWEQYF. The CDR3 coding sequence is TGTGCCAGCAGTTTGGGGACAGGTCTTTGGGAGCAGTACTTC.

With regard to this clone: This specimen includes other DNA sequences encoding the same CDR3. This chain connects TRBV2 to TRBJ1-5, with D perhaps TRBD1 (6 bases). The V gene's germline CDR1 is SNHLY and CDR2 FYNNEI. This CDR3 has 14 residues. V gave up 5 bases and J gave up 3 bases, with 11 bases separating them. Written as DNA, the CDR3 is TGTGCCAGCAGTAGAACAGGGACCAATCAGCCCCAGCATTTT. Protein: CASSRTGTNQPQHF.

This chain uses TRBV29-1 with TRBJ2-1, with TRBD2 matching over 13 bases. Germline V CDR1 and CDR2: SQVTM, ANQGSEA. The CDR3 is made up of 13 amino acids. The CDR3, as DNA: TGCAACCTACTAGCGGGGGGGCCTAGAGAGCAGTTCTTC. It yields the protein CNLLAGGPREQFF.

This rearrangement joins TRBV29-1 to TRBJ2-7; TRBD1 matches 9 bases. Germline V gene data show CDR1 as SQVTM and CDR2 as ANQGSEA. The length of the CDR3 is 14 residues. The ends lost 5 bases at V and 0 bases at J; junction bases unmatched: 5. CDR3 residues: CSVHRGPPSYEQYF. In DNA, the CDR3 is TGCAGCGTTCACAGGGGGCCTCCCTCCTACGAGCAGTACTTC.

The rearrangement links TRBV20-1 to TRBJ2-7; no firm D call. Germline-derived CDR1 and CDR2 are DFQATT and SNEGSKA (reference sequence). V was pared by 6 bases and J by 1 base, with 7 bases between. CDR3 length equals 11 residues. Here the CDR3 reads CSATESYEQYF. As DNA, the CDR3 is TGCAGTGCCACAGAGTCCTACGAGCAGTACTTC.

The genes are TRBV4-3 and TRBJ2-4; tentatively, D is TRBD1 or TRBD2 (5 bases each). The CDR3 has 14 residues. The germline V and J ends were trimmed by 0 bases and 8 bases, with 11 bases remaining between them. From germline, CDR1 is LGHNA and CDR2 YSLEER. The CDR3 sequence: CASSQDLGVDIQYF. In DNA, the CDR3 is TGCGCCAGCAGCCAAGACTTGGGGGTAGACATTCAGTACTTC.

This chain uses TRBV30 with TRBJ2-7; D gene ambiguous. Germline V gene data show CDR1 as GTSNPN and CDR2 as SVGIG (reference sequence). The CDR3 length is 14 residues. Trimming stripped 4 bases from V and 2 bases from J, with 15 bases between. The CDR3 protein is CAWTVLGSTYEQYF. CDR3 bases: TGTGCCTGGACAGTATTAGGGTCTACCTACGAGCAGTACTTC.

This clone was seen a few times. The chain recombines TRBV18 with TRBJ2-7, with no clear D. Germline CDR1 reads KGHSH; CDR2 reads LQKENI. CDR3 length: 12 amino acids. Trimming shortened V by 2 bases and J by 4 bases, and 6 bases separated the two germline ends. CDR3 bases: TGTGCCAGCTCACCAGAAGAGTACGAGCAGTACTTC. Its translation is CASSPEEYEQYF.

The chain couples TRBV6-5 to TRBJ2-2, with TRBD1 as a possible D gene (5 bases). V was trimmed by 6 bases and J by 15 bases, leaving 14 bases between them. The CDR3 loop spans 11 amino acids. CDR1 is MNHEY and CDR2 is SVGAGI in the germline V gene. The CDR3, as DNA: TGTGCCAGCAGGCATATTGGACAAGTGTTTTTT. It translates to CASRHIGQVFF.

V is TRBV29-1 and J is TRBJ1-2; the D gene is possibly TRBD1 (5 bases). Trimming pared 6 bases from V and 6 bases from J, leaving 17 bases between. Germline assignment: CDR1 SQVTM and CDR2 ANQGSEA. This CDR3 spans 13 amino acids. CDR3 region: CSVDTETNHGYTF. CDR3 DNA sequence: TGCAGCGTGGACACGGAGACAAACCATGGCTACACCTTC.

There are a few counts of this clone. The sample has other DNA sequences that encode this CDR3 too. CDR3 DNA: TGCGCCAGCAGCCAAGAGGGACAGGGAGCTAACTATGGCTACACCTTC. Residues: CASSQEGQGANYGYTF. This rearrangement joins TRBV4-3 to TRBJ1-2, with 9 bases identical to TRBD1. The CDR3 has 16 amino acids. The germline gives CDR1 LGHNA, CDR2 YSLEER. With 0 bases clipped from V and 0 bases from J, the junction kept 2 bases outside the gene matches.